These 25 T cell receptor beta chains originate from one sample sequenced in a study of response to subunit inactivated influenza vaccine. TCRdb analysed the RT-PCR reads with MiXCR anew, one entry per CDR3 protein. The data show more than 250,000 distinct CDR3 sequences, with about a fifth seen just once and 10% held by the top ten. Material: PBMCs from blood, obtained less than 22 months after vaccination. These receptors all come from a man in his fifties or sixties who received an inactivated influenza vaccine.

This sequence joins TRBV5-1 and TRBJ2-7, with a possible D match to TRBD2 (6 bases). V lost 4 bases to trimming and J lost 3 bases, with 14 bases between them. Germline V lookup: CDR1 SGHRS, CDR2 YFSETQ. There are 14 residues in the CDR3. The CDR3, as DNA: TGCGCCAGCAGCCTGGAGGGACGACGCTACGAGCAGTACTTC. Its protein is CASSLEGRRYEQYF. The full variable domain, in which reference TRBV5-1 and TRBJ2-7 provide the parts outside the CDR3, is KAGVTQTPRYLIKTRGQQVTLSCSPISGHRSVSWYQQTPGQGLQFLFEYFSETQRNKGNFPGRFSGRQFSNSRSEMNVSTLELGDSALYLCASSLEGRRYEQYFGPGTRLTVT.

This chain uses TRBV5-6 with TRBJ1-2; tentative D call: TRBD1 (5 bases). The CDR3 runs to 15 residues. Trimming shortened V by 4 bases and J by 8 bases, and 21 bases separated the two germline ends. In germline, CDR1 is SGHDT, CDR2 YYEEEE. CDR3 amino acids: CASSLPGEPQWGYTF. In DNA, the CDR3 is TGTGCCAGCAGCCTCCCGGGGGAGCCCCAATGGGGCTACACCTTC.

The genes are TRBV7-2 and TRBJ1-2, with TRBD1 as a possible D gene (5 bases). CDR3 length: 17 amino acids. V lost 6 bases to trimming and J lost 0 bases, with 20 bases between them. CDR1 and CDR2 from the germline V gene are SGHTA and FQGNSA. This CDR3 reads CASSFSRTHLSNYGYTF. CDR3 sequence (DNA): TGTGCCAGCAGTTTTAGCAGGACACATCTTTCTAACTATGGCTACACCTTC.

J is TRBJ2-3 and V is TRBV7-8, with TRBD1 identical over 9 bases. The CDR3 covers 15 residues. V was clipped by 5 bases and J by 3 bases; unmatched bases: 6. Per the germline V gene, CDR1 is SGHVS and CDR2 is FQNEAQ. The CDR3 sequence: CASSMDRGKTDTQYF. The CDR3 DNA reads as TGTGCCAGCAGCATGGACAGGGGAAAAACAGATACGCAGTATTTT.

This clonotype was seen only a few times. The chain recombines TRBV18 with TRBJ1-2, with D unresolved. The V end was cut by 4 bases, the J end by 3 bases, with 9 bases between. Germline V gives CDR1 KGHSH, CDR2 LQKENI. CDR3 length: 13 residues. CDR3 amino acids: CASSQRPDYGYTF. The CDR3 DNA is TGTGCCAGCTCACAGAGGCCCGACTATGGCTACACCTTC. Using reference TRBV18 and TRBJ1-2 for the parts outside the CDR3, the full variable domain is NAGVMQNPRHLVRRRGQEARLRCSPMKGHSHVYWYRQLPEEGLKFMVYLQKENIIDESGMPKERFSAEFPKEGPSILRIQQVVRGDSAAYFCASSQRPDYGYTFGSGTRLTVV.

This clonotype was picked up one time. The chain joins TRBV5-6 to TRBJ1-5; no firm D call. V shed 2 bases and J shed 2 bases, with 8 bases lying between them. The length of the CDR3 is 14 residues. The germline gives CDR1 SGHDT, CDR2 YYEEEE. This CDR3 is CASSFNSGNQPQHF. Written as DNA, the CDR3 is TGTGCCAGCAGCTTTAACAGCGGCAATCAGCCCCAGCATTTT.

This chain joins TRBV5-1 and TRBJ1-1, with D possibly TRBD1 on 6 matching bases. Germline CDR1 is SGHRS and CDR2 is YFSETQ. V was shortened by 2 bases and J by 6 bases, with 14 bases between the two germline ends. The CDR3 sequence is 14 residues long. CDR3: CASSFSGVDAEAFF. CDR3 in DNA: TGCGCCAGCAGCTTTTCAGGGGTTGATGCTGAAGCTTTCTTT.

The chain links TRBV13 to TRBJ1-1; the D is unclear. Germline-derived CDR1 and CDR2 are PRHDT and FYEKMQ (reference sequence). The V gene lost 5 bases and the J gene lost 7 bases, with 11 bases spanning the gap. The CDR3 is 12 residues long. This chain's CDR3 is CASSHGSFEAFF. The CDR3 bases are TGTGCCAGCAGCCACGGGAGTTTTGAAGCTTTCTTT.

This clonotype was counted ten times or more. This chain links TRBV2 with TRBJ1-1; 8 bases line up with TRBD1. CDR1 is SNHLY and CDR2 is FYNNEI in the germline V gene. The CDR3 is 15 residues long. The junction had 11 bases not matched to a gene; V was cut back by 7 bases and J by 4 bases. DNA for the CDR3: TGTGCCAGCACCACCTCCTCGACAGGGGTCACTGAAGCTTTCTTT. Its translation is CASTTSSTGVTEAFF.

The V and J genes are TRBV4-1 and TRBJ2-1, with 11 bases fitting TRBD2. The V gene's germline CDR1 is MGHRA and CDR2 YSYEKL. J lost 2 bases, V lost 1 base, and 4 bases had no gene match. CDR3 length equals 17 residues. The chain's CDR3 is CASSQGGGLAAYNEQFF. In nucleotides, the CDR3 is TGCGCCAGCAGCCAAGGAGGGGGACTAGCGGCCTACAATGAGCAGTTCTTC.

The rearrangement joins TRBV10-3 to TRBJ1-2; D gene unclear. Germline V gives CDR1 ENHRY, CDR2 SYGVKD. V lost 0 bases, J lost 1 base, and 6 bases lay in between. This CDR3 comprises 14 residues. In nucleotides, the CDR3 is TGTGCCATCAGTGAGTCGGAGGGTAACTATGGCTACACCTTC. This codes for CAISESEGNYGYTF.

This chain uses TRBV9 with TRBJ2-1; 7 nucleotides line up with TRBD2. J was trimmed by 8 bases and V by 6 bases; bases with no gene match: 11. Germline CDR1 is SGDLS and CDR2 is YYNGEE. This CDR3 has 14 amino acids. The CDR3 protein is CASTRTSGVDEQFF. Here the CDR3 DNA reads TGTGCCAGCACTAGGACTAGTGGTGTCGATGAGCAGTTCTTC.

This clonotype appeared a single time. A much bigger clone sits one base away, suggesting this may be a read error. The J gene is TRBJ1-2, the V gene TRBV16, with a weak D call TRBD1 (5 bases). This CDR3 region has 16 residues. CDR1 and CDR2 (germline): KGHSY, FQNENV. CDR3 nucleotides: TGTGCCAGCGGCCAACCCACAGGCTCGACCCCCTATGGCTACACCTTC. Translation: CASGQPTGSTPYGYTF.

The chain carries TRBV7-9 and TRBJ2-7; no reliable D call. CDR3 length: 12 amino acids. Germline-derived CDR1 and CDR2 are SEHNR and FQNEAQ (reference sequence). The V end was cut by 5 bases, the J end by 3 bases, with 8 bases between. CDR3 DNA: TGTGCCAGCAGCCCGACCGTCTACGAGCAGTACTTC. Amino acid sequence: CASSPTVYEQYF.

In its sample, this clonotype was seen many times. The chain combines TRBV20-1 with TRBJ1-5; D call uncertain. The CDR3 sequence is 13 residues long. From germline, CDR1 is DFQATT and CDR2 SNEGSKA (reference sequence). V lost 1 base, J lost 5 bases, and 9 bases lay in between. The CDR3 region has the DNA TGCAGTGCTAGAGGGGTCATGCATCAGCCCCAGCATTTT. This encodes CSARGVMHQPQHF.

In its sample, this clonotype was seen many times. The chain combines TRBV6-5 with TRBJ1-3; no clear D gene. Trimming shortened V by 2 bases and J by 0 bases, and 5 bases separated the two germline ends. The germline V gene has CDR1 MNHEY and CDR2 SVGAGI. This CDR3 is 14 amino acids long. The CDR3 nucleotides read TGTGCCAGCAGTTACAGCTCCTCTGGAAACACCATATATTTT. The encoded protein is CASSYSSSGNTIYF.

The rearrangement joins TRBV10-1 to TRBJ1-6; 9 bases line up with TRBD1. This CDR3 region has 14 residues. V was pared by 5 bases and J by 10 bases, with 6 bases of the junction left unmatched. The germline V gene has CDR1 WNHNN and CDR2 SYGVQD (reference sequence). CDR3 amino acids: CASSLGQGRSPLHF. As DNA, the CDR3 is TGCGCCAGCAGTCTCGGACAGGGGCGGTCACCCCTCCACTTT.

This clonotype was counted between two and nine times. Here the CDR3 reads CASSRQGAGANVLTF. In nucleotides, the CDR3 is TGTGCCAGCTCACGACAGGGCGCTGGGGCCAACGTCCTGACTTTC. The chain is built from TRBV18 and TRBJ2-6; 7 bases line up with TRBD1. Looked up from germline, CDR1 is KGHSH and CDR2 is LQKENI. This CDR3 contains 15 residues. V trimming: 4 bases; J trimming: 2 bases; junction bases outside the gene matches: 2.

The chain combines TRBV5-1 with TRBJ2-3; 14 bases match TRBD2. The trim removed 2 bases at V and 6 bases at J, leaving 5 bases unmatched. Germline assignment: CDR1 SGHRS and CDR2 YFSETQ. The CDR3 loop spans 16 amino acids. The CDR3 is CASSFGTSGSLDTQYF. The CDR3 bases are TGCGCCAGCAGCTTCGGGACTAGCGGGAGTTTGGATACGCAGTATTTT. The variable domain in full, with the rest retrieved from reference TRBV5-1 and TRBJ2-3, is KAGVTQTPRYLIKTRGQQVTLSCSPISGHRSVSWYQQTPGQGLQFLFEYFSETQRNKGNFPGRFSGRQFSNSRSEMNVSTLELGDSALYLCASSFGTSGSLDTQYFGPGTRLTVL.

The chain combines TRBV11-2 with TRBJ1-1, with 8 bases lining up with TRBD1. V dropped 2 bases and J dropped 1; count of bases not matched to a gene: 3. This CDR3 spans 15 amino acids. CDR1 is SGHAT and CDR2 is FQNNGV in the germline V gene. CDR3 DNA sequence: TGTGCCAGCAGCTTACTCGGGACAGGGAACACTGAAGCTTTCTTT. Amino acids: CASSLLGTGNTEAFF.

The rearrangement joins TRBV6-2 or TRBV6-3 to TRBJ2-1; maybe TRBD1 (5 bases). Germline V gene lookup returns CDR1 MNHEY and CDR2 SVGEGT. The CDR3 consists of 14 residues. The V end lost 0 bases, the J end lost 4 bases, and 7 bases lay between the germline ends. In nucleotides, the CDR3 is TGTGCCAGCAGTTACTCAGGGGTTTACAATGAGCAGTTCTTC. Translating it yields CASSYSGVYNEQFF.

This clonotype was picked up a small number of times. The chain couples TRBV5-5 to TRBJ1-2, with a weak D call TRBD1 (5 bases). Germline lookup yields CDR1 SGHKS and CDR2 YYEKEE (reference sequence). The V end lost 1 base, the J end lost 3 bases, and 7 bases lay between the germline ends. This CDR3 has 13 residues. For the CDR3, the DNA is TGTGCCAGCAGCTTGTTCAGGGACTATGGCTACACCTTC. It translates to CASSLFRDYGYTF.

The table lists this clonotype with many counts. The chain carries TRBV2 and TRBJ2-5; 9 bases map to TRBD2. CDR1 is SNHLY, CDR2 FYNNEI, per germline. The CDR3 is made up of 15 amino acids. The V gene end was trimmed by 4 bases and the J gene end by 1 base; junction bases not matched to a gene: 4. As DNA, the CDR3 is TGTGCCAGCAGTGTCGGGCGGGAGGGCCAAGAGACCCAGTACTTC. Residues: CASSVGREGQETQYF.

The CDR3 DNA reads as TGCAGCGTTACACCAGGGGGCACTGAAGCTTTCTTT. This gives the protein CSVTPGGTEAFF. This rearrangement joins TRBV29-1 to TRBJ1-1, with 7 bases matching TRBD1. J was trimmed by 4 bases and V by 5 bases; bases with no gene match: 4. CDR3 size: 12 residues. Germline-derived CDR1 and CDR2 are SQVTM and ANQGSEA.

J is TRBJ1-1 and V is TRBV15; D remains ambiguous. There are 14 residues in the CDR3. Trimming removed 0 bases from V and 3 bases from J, with 8 bases in between. Germline loops: CDR1 LNHNV, CDR2 YYDKDF (reference sequence). The CDR3 protein is CATSRDGRDTEAFF. The CDR3 DNA follows: TGTGCCACCAGCAGAGATGGGCGCGACACTGAAGCTTTCTTT.